This T cell receptor (beta chain) originates from a study of tumor and adjacent non-tumor tissue in lung cancer. Broader study findings: Higher tumor TCR diversity was associated with shorter survival.

A modified ARM-PCR protocol with three rounds of nested PCR amplified TCRbeta. TCRdb used MiXCR to reprocess the multiplex PCR reads, holding one entry per CDR3 protein. The table records over 100,000 distinct CDR3 sequences, roughly 77% of them present only once. This CDR3 is built from 15 residues. This sample's RNA came from whole unsorted tissue. Notes on this clonotype: Antigen unknown. One end of the junction is discordant with germline, which a read error may explain.

The rearrangement joins TRBV12-3 or TRBV12-4 to TRBJ2-2; possibly TRBD2 for D (8 bases). Specimen: lung tumor tissue. This clonotype was obtained from a woman aged 55-69 years with non-small cell lung cancer. This CDR3 reads CANRGGGPNTGELLF. CDR3 DNA sequence: TGTGCCAACAGGGGCGGGGGGCCAAACACCGGGGAGCTGCTTTTT.